This T cell receptor beta chain was sequenced in a study of a mutant IDH1 vaccine in newly diagnosed glioma. Study in general: In some groups vaccination began 4-6 weeks post-radiotherapy; others received it with temozolomide. An approximately 62% male, roughly 40% female split and a mean age of around 41 years characterized treated patients.

The germline V and J ends were trimmed by 0 bases and 3 bases, with 11 bases remaining between them. CDR1 is KGHSH and CDR2 is LQKENI in the germline V gene. The CDR3 loop spans 16 amino acids. Produced via immunoSEQ multiplex PCR; TCRdb's table is partial and in-frame only. Of approximately 100,000 clones in the sample, over 85% were seen once. Time point indicated: week 47, end of study. What each vaccine dose contained was 300 ug of mutant IDH1 20-mer peptide, accompanied by topical imiquimod. About this clone: Its target is unknown.

The sequencing used PBMCs, collected from a glioma patient whose treatment included an IDH1 peptide vaccine. This sequence joins TRBV18 and TRBJ2-2; TRBD2 is a possible D gene (6 bases). This receptor was taken from a woman in her fifties or sixties with glioma. CDR3 nucleotides: TGTGCCAGCTCACCACCGGAGGGAGTCGACACCGGGGAGCTGTTTTTT. Amino acid sequence: CASSPPEGVDTGELFF.